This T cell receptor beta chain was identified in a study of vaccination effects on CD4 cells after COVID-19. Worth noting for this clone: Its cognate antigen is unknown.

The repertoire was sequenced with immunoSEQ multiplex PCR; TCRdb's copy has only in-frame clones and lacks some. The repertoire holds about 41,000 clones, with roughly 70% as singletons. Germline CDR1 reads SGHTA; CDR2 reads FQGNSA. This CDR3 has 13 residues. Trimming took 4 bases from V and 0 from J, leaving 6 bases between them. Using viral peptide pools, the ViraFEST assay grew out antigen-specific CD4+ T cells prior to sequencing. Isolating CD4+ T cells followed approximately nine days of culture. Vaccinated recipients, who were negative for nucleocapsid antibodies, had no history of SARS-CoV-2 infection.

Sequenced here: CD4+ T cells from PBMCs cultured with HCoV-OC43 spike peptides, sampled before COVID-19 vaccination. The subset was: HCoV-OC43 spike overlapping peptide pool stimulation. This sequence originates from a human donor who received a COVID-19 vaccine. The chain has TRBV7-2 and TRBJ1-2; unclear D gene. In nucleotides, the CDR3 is TGTGCCAGCAGCTCAAGGTCTAACTATGGCTACACCTTC. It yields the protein CASSSRSNYGYTF. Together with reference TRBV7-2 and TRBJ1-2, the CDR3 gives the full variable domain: GAGVSQSPSNKVTEKGKDVELRCDPISGHTALYWYRQSLGQGLEFLIYFQGNSAPDKSGLPSDRFSAERTGGSVSTLTIQRTQQEDSAVYLCASSSRSNYGYTFGSGTRLTVV.